This T cell receptor beta chain was captured by sequencing in a study of blood T cell repertoires in COVID-19. Background on the study: PBMCs, B-cell-depleted T cells, or T cells were the source of the cDNA or gDNA that made up the material.

The CDR3 covers 14 residues. V lost 0 bases and J lost 0, with 8 bases in between. Germline V gene lookup returns CDR1 GTSNPN and CDR2 SVGIG (reference sequence). Using immunoSEQ multiplex PCR, the repertoire was profiled, and TCRdb retains in-frame clones only, with some absent. The table includes some 250,000 clones, 90% to 95% detected once. The rearrangement links TRBV30 to TRBJ1-2; unclear D gene. Material for sequencing was PBMCs or T cells enriched from blood (not recorded which). This TCR was sampled from a human donor in a cohort exposed to, infected with or recovered from COVID-19 (not recorded which). The donor label of this sample is uncertain. CDR3 amino acids: CAWSVGTANYGYTF. The CDR3 DNA reads TGTGCCTGGAGTGTAGGAACAGCTAACTATGGCTACACCTTC.